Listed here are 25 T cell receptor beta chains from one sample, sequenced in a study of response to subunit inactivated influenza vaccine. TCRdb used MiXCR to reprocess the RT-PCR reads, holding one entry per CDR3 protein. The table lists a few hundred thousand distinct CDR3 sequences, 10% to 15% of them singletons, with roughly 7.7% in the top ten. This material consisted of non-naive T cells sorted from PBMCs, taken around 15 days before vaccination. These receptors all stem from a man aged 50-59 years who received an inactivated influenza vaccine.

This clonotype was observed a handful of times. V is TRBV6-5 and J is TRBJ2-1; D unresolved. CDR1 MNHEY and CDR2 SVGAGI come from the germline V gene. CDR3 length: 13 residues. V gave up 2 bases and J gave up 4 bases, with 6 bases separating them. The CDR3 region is CASSYGRYNEQFF. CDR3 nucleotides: TGTGCCAGCAGTTACGGCAGGTACAATGAGCAGTTCTTC.

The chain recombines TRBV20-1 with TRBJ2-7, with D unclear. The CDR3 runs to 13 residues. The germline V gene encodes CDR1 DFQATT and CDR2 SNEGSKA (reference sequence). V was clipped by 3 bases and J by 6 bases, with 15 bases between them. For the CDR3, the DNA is TGCAGTGCTAGTACCAGAAAGATATCCGAGCAGTACTTC. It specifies CSASTRKISEQYF.

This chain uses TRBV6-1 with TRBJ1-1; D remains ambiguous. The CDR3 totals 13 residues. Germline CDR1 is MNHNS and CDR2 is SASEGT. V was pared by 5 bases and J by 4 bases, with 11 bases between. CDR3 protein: CASSTLSVTEAFF. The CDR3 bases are TGTGCCAGCAGTACCCTTTCGGTCACTGAAGCTTTCTTT.

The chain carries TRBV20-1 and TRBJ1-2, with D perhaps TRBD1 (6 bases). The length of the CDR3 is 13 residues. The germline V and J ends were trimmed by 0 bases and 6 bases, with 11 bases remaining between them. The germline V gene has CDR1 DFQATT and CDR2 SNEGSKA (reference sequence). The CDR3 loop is CSARDTGFDGYTF. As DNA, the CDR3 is TGCAGTGCTAGAGACACAGGGTTTGATGGCTACACCTTC.

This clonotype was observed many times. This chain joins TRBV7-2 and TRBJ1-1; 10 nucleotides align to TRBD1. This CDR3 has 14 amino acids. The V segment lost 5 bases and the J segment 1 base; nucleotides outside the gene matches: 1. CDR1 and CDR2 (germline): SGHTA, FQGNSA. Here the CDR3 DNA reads TGTGCCAGCAGCCGACAGGGGGCGAACACTGAAGCTTTCTTT. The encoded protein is CASSRQGANTEAFF.

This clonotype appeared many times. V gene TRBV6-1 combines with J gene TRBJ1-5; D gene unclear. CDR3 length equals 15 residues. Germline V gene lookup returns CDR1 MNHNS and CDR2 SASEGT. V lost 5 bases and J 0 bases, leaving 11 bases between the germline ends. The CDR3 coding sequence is TGTGCCAGCAGTCCTACGAAAACTAGCAATCAGCCCCAGCATTTT. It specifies CASSPTKTSNQPQHF.

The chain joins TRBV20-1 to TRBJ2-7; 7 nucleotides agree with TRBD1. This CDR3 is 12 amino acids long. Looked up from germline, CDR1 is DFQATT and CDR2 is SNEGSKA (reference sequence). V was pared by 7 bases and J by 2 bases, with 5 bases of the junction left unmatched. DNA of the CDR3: TGCAGTGTAGCAGGGGGTACCTACGAGCAGTACTTC. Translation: CSVAGGTYEQYF.

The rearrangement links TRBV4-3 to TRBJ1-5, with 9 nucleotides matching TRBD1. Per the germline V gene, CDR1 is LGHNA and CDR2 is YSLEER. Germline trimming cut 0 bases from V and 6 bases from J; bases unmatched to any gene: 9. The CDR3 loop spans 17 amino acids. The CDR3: CASSQDYRGQGSQPQHF. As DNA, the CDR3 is TGCGCCAGCAGCCAAGATTATCGGGGACAGGGCTCTCAGCCCCAGCATTTT.

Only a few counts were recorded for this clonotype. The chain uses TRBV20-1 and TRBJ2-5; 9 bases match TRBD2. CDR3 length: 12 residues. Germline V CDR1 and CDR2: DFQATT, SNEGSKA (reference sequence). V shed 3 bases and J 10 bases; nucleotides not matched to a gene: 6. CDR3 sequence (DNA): TGCAGTGCTAGGGTGGGACTAGCAAGCCAGTACTTC. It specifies CSARVGLASQYF.

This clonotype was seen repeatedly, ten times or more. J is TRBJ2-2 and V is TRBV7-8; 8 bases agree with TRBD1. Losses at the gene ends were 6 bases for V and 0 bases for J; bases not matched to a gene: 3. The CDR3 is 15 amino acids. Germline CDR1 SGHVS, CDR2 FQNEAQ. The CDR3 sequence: CASRPTGANTGELFF. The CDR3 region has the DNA TGTGCCAGCAGACCGACAGGGGCGAACACCGGGGAGCTGTTTTTT.

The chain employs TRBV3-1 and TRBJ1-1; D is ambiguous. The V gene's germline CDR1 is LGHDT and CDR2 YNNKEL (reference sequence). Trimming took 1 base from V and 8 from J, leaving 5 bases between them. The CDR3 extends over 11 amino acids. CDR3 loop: CASSQGGEAFF. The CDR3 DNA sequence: TGTGCCAGCAGCCAAGGAGGGGAAGCTTTCTTT.

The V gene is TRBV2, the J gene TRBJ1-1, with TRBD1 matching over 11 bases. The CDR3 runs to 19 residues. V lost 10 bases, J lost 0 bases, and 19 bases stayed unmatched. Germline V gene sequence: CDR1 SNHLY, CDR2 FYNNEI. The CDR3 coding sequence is TGTGCCATCTGTTCCCCTTCCGGGACAGGGGGACGACTGAACACTGAAGCTTTCTTT. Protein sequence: CAICSPSGTGGRLNTEAFF.

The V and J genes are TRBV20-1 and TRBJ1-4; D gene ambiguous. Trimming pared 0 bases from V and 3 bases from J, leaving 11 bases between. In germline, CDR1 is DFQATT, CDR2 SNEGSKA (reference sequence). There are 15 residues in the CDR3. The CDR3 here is CSARDSRSSNEKLFF. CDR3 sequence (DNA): TGCAGTGCTAGAGATTCGAGGTCTTCTAATGAAAAACTGTTTTTT.

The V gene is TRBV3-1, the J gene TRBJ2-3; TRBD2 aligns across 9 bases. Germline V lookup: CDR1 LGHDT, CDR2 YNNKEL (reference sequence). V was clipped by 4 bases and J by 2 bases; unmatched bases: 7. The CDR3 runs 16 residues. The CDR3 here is CASSRGSGGPTDTQYF. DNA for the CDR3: TGTGCCAGCAGCCGTGGTAGCGGGGGACCCACAGATACGCAGTATTTT.

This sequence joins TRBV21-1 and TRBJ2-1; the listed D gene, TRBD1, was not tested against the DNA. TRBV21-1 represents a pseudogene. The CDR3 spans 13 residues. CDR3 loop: CASSKVGTNEQFF. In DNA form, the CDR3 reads TGTGCCAGCAGCAAAGTAGGGACAAATGAGCAGTTCTTC.

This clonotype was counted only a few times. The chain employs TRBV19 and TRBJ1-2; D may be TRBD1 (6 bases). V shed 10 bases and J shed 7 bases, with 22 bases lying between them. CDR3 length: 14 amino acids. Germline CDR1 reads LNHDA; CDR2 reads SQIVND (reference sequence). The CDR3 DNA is TGTGCCACCGTCAAACCCCCAGGGGTAGCTGGCTACACCTTC. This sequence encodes CATVKPPGVAGYTF. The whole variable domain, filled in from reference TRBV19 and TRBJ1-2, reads DGGITQSPKYLFRKEGQNVTLSCEQNLNHDAMYWYRQDPGQGLRLIYYSQIVNDFQKGDIAEGYSVSREKKESFPLTVTSAQKNPTAFYLCATVKPPGVAGYTFGSGTRLTVV.

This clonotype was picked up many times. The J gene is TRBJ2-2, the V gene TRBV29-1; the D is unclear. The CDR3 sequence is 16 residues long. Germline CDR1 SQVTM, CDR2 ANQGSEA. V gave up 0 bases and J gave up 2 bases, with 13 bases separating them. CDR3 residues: CSVEDSAQTNTGELFF. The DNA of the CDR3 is TGCAGCGTTGAAGATTCAGCGCAAACTAACACCGGGGAGCTGTTTTTT.

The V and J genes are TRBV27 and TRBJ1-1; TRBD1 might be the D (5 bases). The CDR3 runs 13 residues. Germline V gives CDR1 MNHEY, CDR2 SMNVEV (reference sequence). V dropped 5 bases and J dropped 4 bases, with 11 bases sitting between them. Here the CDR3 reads CASSAYRSTEAFF. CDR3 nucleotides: TGTGCCAGCAGTGCCTACAGGAGCACTGAAGCTTTCTTT.

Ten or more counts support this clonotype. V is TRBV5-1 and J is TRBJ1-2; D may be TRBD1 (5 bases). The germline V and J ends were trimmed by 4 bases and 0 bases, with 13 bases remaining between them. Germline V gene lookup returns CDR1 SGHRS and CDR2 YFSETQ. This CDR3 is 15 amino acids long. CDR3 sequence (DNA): TGCGCCAGCAGCCGGGAGTGGGGGTCTAACTATGGCTACACCTTC. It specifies CASSREWGSNYGYTF.

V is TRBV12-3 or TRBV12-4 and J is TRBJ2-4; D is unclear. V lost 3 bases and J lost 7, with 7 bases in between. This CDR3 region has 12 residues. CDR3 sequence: CASSFPDNIQYF. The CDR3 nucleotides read TGTGCCAGCAGTTTCCCGGACAACATTCAGTACTTC.

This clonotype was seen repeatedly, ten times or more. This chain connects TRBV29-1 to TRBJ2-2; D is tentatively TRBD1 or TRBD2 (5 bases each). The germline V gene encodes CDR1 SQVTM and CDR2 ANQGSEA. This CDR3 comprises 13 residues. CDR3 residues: CNPRDGNTGELFF. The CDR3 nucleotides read TGCAACCCACGGGACGGGAACACCGGGGAGCTGTTTTTT.

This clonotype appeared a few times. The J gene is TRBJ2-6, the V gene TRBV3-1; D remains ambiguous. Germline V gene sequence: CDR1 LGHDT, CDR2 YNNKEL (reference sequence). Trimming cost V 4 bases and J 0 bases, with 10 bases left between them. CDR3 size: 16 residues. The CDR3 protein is CASSRSEFSGANVLTF. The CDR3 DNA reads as TGTGCCAGCAGCCGGAGCGAGTTCTCTGGGGCCAACGTCCTGACTTTC.

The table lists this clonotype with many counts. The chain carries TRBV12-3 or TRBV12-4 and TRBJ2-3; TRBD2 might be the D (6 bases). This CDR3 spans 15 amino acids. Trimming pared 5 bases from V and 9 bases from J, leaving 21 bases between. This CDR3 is CASSGTVGSMGTQYF. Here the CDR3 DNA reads TGTGCCAGCAGTGGGACTGTCGGGAGTATGGGGACGCAGTATTTT.

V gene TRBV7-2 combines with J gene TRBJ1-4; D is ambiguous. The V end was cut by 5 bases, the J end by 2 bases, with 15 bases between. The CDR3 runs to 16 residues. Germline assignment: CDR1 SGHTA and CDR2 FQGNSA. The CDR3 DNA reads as TGTGCCAGCAGCCTAATCGGCGGCTCGACTAATGAAAAACTGTTTTTT. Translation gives CASSLIGGSTNEKLFF.

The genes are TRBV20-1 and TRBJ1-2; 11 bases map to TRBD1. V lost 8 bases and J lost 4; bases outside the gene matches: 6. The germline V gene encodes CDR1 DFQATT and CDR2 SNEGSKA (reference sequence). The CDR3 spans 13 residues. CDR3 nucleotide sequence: TGCAGTACACCGGGACAGGGGGGCTATGGCTACACCTTC. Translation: CSTPGQGGYGYTF.